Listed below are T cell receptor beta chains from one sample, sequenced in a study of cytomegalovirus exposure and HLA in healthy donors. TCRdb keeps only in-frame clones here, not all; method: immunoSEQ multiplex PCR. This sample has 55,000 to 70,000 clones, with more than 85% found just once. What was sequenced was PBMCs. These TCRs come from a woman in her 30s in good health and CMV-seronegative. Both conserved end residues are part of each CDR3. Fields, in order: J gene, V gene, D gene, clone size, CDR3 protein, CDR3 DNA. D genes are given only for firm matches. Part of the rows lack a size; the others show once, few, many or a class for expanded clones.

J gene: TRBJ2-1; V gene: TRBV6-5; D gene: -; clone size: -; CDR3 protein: CASKTGAYNEQFF; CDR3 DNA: TGTGCCAGCAAGACGGGGGCCTACAATGAGCAGTTCTTC
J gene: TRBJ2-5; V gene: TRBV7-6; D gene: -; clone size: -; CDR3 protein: CASSSSVGELGRETQYF; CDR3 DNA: TGTGCCAGCAGTTCAAGTGTCGGGGAACTTGGTAGGGAGACCCAGTACTTC
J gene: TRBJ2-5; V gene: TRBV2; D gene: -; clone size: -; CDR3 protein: CASRGSNQETQYF; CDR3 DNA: TGTGCCAGCAGGGGCTCAAACCAAGAGACCCAGTACTTC
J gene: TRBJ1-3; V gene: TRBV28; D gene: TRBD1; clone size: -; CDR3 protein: CASSLGTGVGNTIYF; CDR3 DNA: TGTGCCAGCAGTTTAGGGACAGGGGTTGGAAACACCATATATTTT
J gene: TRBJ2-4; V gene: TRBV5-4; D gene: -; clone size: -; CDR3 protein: CASSPDYQKNIQYF; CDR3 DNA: TGTGCCAGCAGCCCGGACTATCAAAAAAACATTCAGTACTTC
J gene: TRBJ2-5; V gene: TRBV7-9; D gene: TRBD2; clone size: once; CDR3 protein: CASSLPKREEWRETQYF; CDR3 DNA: TGTGCCAGCAGCTTACCCAAGCGGGAAGAGTGGCGGGAGACCCAGTACTTC
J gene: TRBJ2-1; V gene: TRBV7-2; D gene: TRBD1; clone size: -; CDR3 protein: CASSLVRTGGLNEQFF; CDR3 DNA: TGTGCCAGCAGCTTAGTCCGGACAGGGGGCTTAAATGAGCAGTTCTTC
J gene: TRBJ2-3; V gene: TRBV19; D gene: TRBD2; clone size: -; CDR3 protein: CASRPPGLAGGPGDTQYF; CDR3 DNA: TGTGCCAGTAGACCTCCGGGACTAGCGGGAGGGCCAGGAGATACGCAGTATTTT
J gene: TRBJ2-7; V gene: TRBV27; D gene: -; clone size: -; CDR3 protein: CASSSGYEQYF; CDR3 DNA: TGTGCCAGCAGTTCGGGTTACGAGCAGTACTTC
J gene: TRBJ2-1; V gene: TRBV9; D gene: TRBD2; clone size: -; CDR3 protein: CASSRQVAGAEQFF; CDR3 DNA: TGTGCCAGCAGCCGCCAGGTAGCGGGAGCTGAGCAGTTCTTC
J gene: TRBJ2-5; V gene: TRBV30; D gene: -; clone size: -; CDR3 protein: CAWKRLGETQYF; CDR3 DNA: TGTGCCTGGAAGCGGTTAGGGGAGACCCAGTACTTC
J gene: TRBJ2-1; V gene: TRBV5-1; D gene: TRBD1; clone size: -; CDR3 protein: CASSPSYTGQGTYNEQFF; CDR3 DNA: TGCGCCAGCAGCCCTTCCTATACGGGACAGGGTACCTACAATGAGCAGTTCTTC
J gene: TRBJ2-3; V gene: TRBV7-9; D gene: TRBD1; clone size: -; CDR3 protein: CASSGSPRDRVSDTQYF; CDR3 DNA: TGTGCCAGCAGCGGTAGTCCACGGGACAGGGTTTCAGATACGCAGTATTTT
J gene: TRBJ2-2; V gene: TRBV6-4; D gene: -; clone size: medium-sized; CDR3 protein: CASSPSGFDTGELFF; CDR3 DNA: TGTGCCAGCAGTCCAAGCGGGTTCGACACCGGGGAGCTGTTTTTT
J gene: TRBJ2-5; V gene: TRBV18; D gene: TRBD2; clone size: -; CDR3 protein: CASSFSLAGVQETQYF; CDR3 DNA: TGTGCCAGCTCATTTTCGCTAGCGGGAGTTCAAGAGACCCAGTACTTC
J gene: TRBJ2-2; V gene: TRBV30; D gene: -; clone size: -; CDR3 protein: CACYEGTGELFF; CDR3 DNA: TGTGCCTGTTATGAGGGTACCGGGGAGCTGTTTTTT
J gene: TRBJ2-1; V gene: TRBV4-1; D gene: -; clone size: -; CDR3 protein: CASSQDSHNEQFF; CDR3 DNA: TGCGCCAGCAGCCAAGATAGCCACAATGAGCAGTTCTTC
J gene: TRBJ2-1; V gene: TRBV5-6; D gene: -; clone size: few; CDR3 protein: CASSSETFGRALINEQFF; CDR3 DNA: TGTGCCAGCAGCTCCGAGACGTTCGGGCGGGCTCTGATTAATGAGCAGTTCTTC
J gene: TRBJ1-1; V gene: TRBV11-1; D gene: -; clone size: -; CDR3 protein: CASSRQQGNTEAFF; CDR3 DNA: TGTGCCAGCAGCAGACAACAGGGGAACACTGAAGCTTTCTTT
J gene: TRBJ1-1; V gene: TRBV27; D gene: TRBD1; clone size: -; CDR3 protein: CASSNTGGIIATEAFF; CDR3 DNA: TGTGCCAGCAGTAACACAGGGGGCATAATCGCAACTGAAGCTTTCTTT
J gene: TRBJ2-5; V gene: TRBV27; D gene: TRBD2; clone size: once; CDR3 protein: CASKRLAGEETQYF; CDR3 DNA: TGTGCCAGCAAAAGACTAGCGGGAGAAGAGACCCAGTACTTC
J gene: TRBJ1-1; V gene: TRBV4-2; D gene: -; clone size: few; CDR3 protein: CASSQAVNTEAFF; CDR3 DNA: TGTGCCAGCAGCCAAGCAGTGAACACTGAAGCTTTCTTT
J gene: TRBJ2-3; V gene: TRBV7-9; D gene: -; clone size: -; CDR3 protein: CASSQPPGTQYF; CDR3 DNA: TGTGCCAGCAGCCAACCTCCGGGTACGCAGTATTTT
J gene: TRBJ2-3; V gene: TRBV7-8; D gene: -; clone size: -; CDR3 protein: CASSLVGSQADTQYF; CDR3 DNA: TGTGCCAGCAGCTTAGTCGGGAGTCAGGCAGATACGCAGTATTTT
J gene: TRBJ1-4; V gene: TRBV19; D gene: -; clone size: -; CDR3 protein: CASSTRDLGEKLFF; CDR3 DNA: TGTGCCAGTAGTACGAGGGACTTAGGGGAAAAACTGTTTTTT
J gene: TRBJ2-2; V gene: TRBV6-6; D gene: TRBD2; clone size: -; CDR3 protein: CASGGLAVNTGELFF; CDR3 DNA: TGTGCCAGCGGGGGACTAGCGGTGAACACCGGGGAGCTGTTTTTT
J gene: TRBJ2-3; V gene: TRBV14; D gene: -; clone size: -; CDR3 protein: CASSQFRSTDTQYF; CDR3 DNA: TGTGCCAGCAGCCAGTTCAGAAGCACAGATACGCAGTATTTT
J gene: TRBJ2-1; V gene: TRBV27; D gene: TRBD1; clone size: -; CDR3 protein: CASSPYVDRGLEFF; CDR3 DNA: TGTGCCAGCAGCCCCTACGTGGATAGGGGGCTGGAGTTCTTC
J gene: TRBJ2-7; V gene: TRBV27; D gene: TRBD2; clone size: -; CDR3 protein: CASSLSTSASSYEQYF; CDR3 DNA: TGTGCCAGCAGTTTATCGACTAGCGCGAGCTCCTACGAGCAGTACTTC
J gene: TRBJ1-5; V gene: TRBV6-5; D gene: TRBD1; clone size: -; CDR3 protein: CASRRDRSNQPQHF; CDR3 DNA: TGTGCCAGCAGAAGGGACAGATCCAATCAGCCCCAGCATTTT
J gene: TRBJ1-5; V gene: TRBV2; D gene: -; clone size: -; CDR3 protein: CASSNTGNSNQPQHF; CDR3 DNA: TGTGCCAGCAGTAACACAGGCAATAGCAATCAGCCCCAGCATTTT
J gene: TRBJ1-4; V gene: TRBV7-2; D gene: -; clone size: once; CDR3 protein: CASSTGTLNEKLFF; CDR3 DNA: TGTGCCAGCAGCACCGGGACATTGAATGAAAAACTGTTTTTT
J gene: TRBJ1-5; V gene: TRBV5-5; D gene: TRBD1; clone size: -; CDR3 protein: CASSWGDRVGNQPQHF; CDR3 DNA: TGTGCCAGCAGCTGGGGAGACAGGGTTGGCAATCAGCCCCAGCATTTT
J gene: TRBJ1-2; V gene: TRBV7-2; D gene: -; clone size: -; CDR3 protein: CASSSRQTPNYGYTF; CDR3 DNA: TGTGCCAGCAGCTCGCGACAGACGCCTAACTATGGCTACACCTTC
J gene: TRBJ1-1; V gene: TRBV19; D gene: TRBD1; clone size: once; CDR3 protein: CASSITGTGVEAFF; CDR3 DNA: TGTGCCAGTAGTATAACCGGGACAGGGGTTGAAGCTTTCTTT
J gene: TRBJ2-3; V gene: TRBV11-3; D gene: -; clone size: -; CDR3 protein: CASSYRGLGDTDTQYF; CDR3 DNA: TGTGCCAGCAGCTATCGGGGGTTGGGGGACACAGATACGCAGTATTTT
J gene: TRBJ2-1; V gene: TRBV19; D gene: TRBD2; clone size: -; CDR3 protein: CASSGGPPSGGSYNEQFF; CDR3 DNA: TGTGCCAGTAGTGGAGGGCCCCCTAGCGGGGGCTCCTACAATGAGCAGTTCTTC
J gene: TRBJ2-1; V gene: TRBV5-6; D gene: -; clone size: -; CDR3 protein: CASSLRGMGNEQFF; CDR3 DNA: TGTGCCAGCAGCTTGAGGGGGATGGGTAATGAGCAGTTCTTC
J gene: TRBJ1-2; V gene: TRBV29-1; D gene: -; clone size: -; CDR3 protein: CSVPTRVGYTF; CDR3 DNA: TGCAGCGTGCCTACCCGCGTAGGCTACACCTTC
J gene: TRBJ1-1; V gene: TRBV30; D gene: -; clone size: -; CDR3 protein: CAWRYAGLVYTEAFF; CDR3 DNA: TGTGCCTGGAGATATGCAGGGTTGGTATATACTGAAGCTTTCTTT
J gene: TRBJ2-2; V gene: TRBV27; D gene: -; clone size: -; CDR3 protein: CASSLQGSTGELFF; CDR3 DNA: TGTGCCAGCAGTTTACAGGGGAGCACCGGGGAGCTGTTTTTT
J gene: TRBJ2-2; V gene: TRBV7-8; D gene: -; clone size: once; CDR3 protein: CASSLTGANTGELFF; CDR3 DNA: TGTGCCAGCAGCTTAACGGGGGCGAACACCGGGGAGCTGTTTTTT
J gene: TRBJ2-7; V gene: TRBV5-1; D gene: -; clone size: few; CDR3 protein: CASSLQGTYEQYF; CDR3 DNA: TGCGCCAGCAGCTTGCAGGGGACCTACGAGCAGTACTTC
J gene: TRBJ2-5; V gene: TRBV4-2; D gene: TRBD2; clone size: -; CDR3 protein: CASSQIGREPQETQYF; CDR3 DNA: TGTGCCAGCAGCCAAATAGGGCGGGAGCCCCAAGAGACCCAGTACTTC
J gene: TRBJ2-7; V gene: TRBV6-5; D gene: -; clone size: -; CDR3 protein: CASKLDSPGGYEQYF; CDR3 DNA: TGTGCCAGCAAATTGGACAGCCCGGGAGGCTACGAGCAGTACTTC
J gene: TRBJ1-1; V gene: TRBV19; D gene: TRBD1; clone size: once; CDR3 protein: CASSTGTVNTEAFF; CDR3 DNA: TGTGCCAGTAGTACCGGGACAGTGAACACTGAAGCTTTCTTT
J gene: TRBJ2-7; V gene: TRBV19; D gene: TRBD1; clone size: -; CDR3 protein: CASSKRGQGMEEQYF; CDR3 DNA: TGTGCCAGTAGTAAAAGGGGACAGGGGATGGAGGAGCAGTACTTC